This passage covers 31 T cell receptor beta chains from one sample sequenced in a study of blood T cells in healthy people across ages. Through a sample-barcoded 5' primer and a J-beta primer mix, a second PCR was run for about 7 to 12 cycles. In TCRdb, the 5' RACE reads were re-called with MiXCR into one record per CDR3 protein. The sample lists 780,000 or so distinct CDR3 sequences; around 50% were seen once. Sequenced sample: blood. The receptors derive from a man in his forties in good health.

In the case of this clonotype: A read error may account for a junction end that differs from germline. The chain couples TRBV10-3 to TRBJ2-1; 7 bases agree with TRBD1. CDR3 size: 15 residues. Germline CDR1 ENHRY, CDR2 SYGVKD. DNA of the CDR3: TGTGCCATCAGTGACAAGACAGGGACCTACAATGAGCGGTTCTTC. Translating it yields CAISDKTGTYNERFF.

In regard to this clonotype: Its ends do not fully match the called genes, so a read error is possible. The V gene is TRBV10-3, the J gene TRBJ2-7; D remains ambiguous. Germline V gene lookup returns CDR1 ENHRY and CDR2 SYGVKD. CDR3 length: 13 amino acids. The CDR3 bases are TGTGCCGTCAGTGAGTCAGAGAAGTACGAGCAGTACTTC. Residues: CAVSESEKYEQYF.

In its sample, this clonotype was seen a few times. The rearrangement joins TRBV5-8 to TRBJ2-3; D not resolved. The germline V gene has CDR1 SGHTS and CDR2 YDEGEE. This CDR3 comprises 13 residues. Between the trimmed V and J ends, which lost 8 bases and 1 base, there was a span of 11 bases. The CDR3 sequence is CASRSQGTDTQYF. The CDR3 DNA sequence: TGTGCCAGTCGTTCCCAAGGCACAGATACGCAGTATTTT.

A note on this clonotype: At one boundary the junction diverges from the germline segment, which might be a read error. The gene calls are TRBV29-1 and TRBJ2-6; perhaps D is TRBD1 or TRBD2 (5 bases each). This CDR3 is 15 amino acids long. In germline, CDR1 is SQVTM, CDR2 ANQGSEA. CDR3 sequence: CSIDTLGGGANVLTF. CDR3 nucleotides: TGCAGCATTGACACCCTTGGGGGAGGGGCCAACGTCCTGACTTTC.

This clonotype was seen a handful of times. The chain is built from TRBV11-3 and TRBJ2-3; a possible D gene is TRBD2 (7 bases). The CDR3 length is 16 residues. The germline V gene encodes CDR1 SGHNT and CDR2 YENEEA. V lost 4 bases and J lost 4, with 18 bases in between. For the CDR3, the DNA is TGTGCCAGCAGCTACATAGGGGGAGGGCCGGCAGATACGCAGTATTTT. This gives the protein CASSYIGGGPADTQYF. Combining the CDR3 with reference TRBV11-3 and TRBJ2-3 gives the whole variable domain EAGVVQSPRYKIIEKKQPVAFWCNPISGHNTLYWYLQNLGQGPELLIRYENEEAVDDSQLPKDRFSAERLKGVDSTLKIQPAELGDSAVYLCASSYIGGGPADTQYFGPGTRLTVL.

The chain is built from TRBV29-1 and TRBJ2-3; 9 bases match TRBD2. Germline V gene lookup returns CDR1 SQVTM and CDR2 ANQGSEA. The CDR3 covers 11 residues. The junction had 3 bases not matched to a gene; V was cut back by 5 bases and J by 9 bases. The CDR3 DNA reads TGCAGCGTTAGGGCGGGAGGGACGCAGTATTTT. Its protein is CSVRAGGTQYF.

The V gene is TRBV7-9, the J gene TRBJ2-2; TRBD1 might be the D (5 bases). CDR1 SEHNR and CDR2 FQNEAQ come from the germline V gene (reference sequence). The CDR3 contains 16 residues. V was trimmed by 6 bases and J by 0 bases, leaving 14 bases between them. The CDR3 DNA sequence: TGTGCCAGCAGTTCTCTCGACAGATCGAACACCGGGGAGCTGTTTTTT. It specifies CASSSLDRSNTGELFF.

The chain has TRBV29-1 and TRBJ2-3; no reliable D call. This CDR3 spans 11 amino acids. Deletions cut 3 bases from V and 4 bases from J, with 5 bases between. From germline, CDR1 is SQVTM and CDR2 ANQGSEA. For the CDR3, the DNA is TGCAGCGTTGAGGCTCCAGATACGCAGTATTTT. This codes for CSVEAPDTQYF.

This chain connects TRBV4-3 to TRBJ2-5; maybe TRBD2 (5 bases). The CDR3 loop spans 15 amino acids. Germline V lookup: CDR1 LGHNA, CDR2 YSLEER. Deletions cut 2 bases from V and 11 bases from J, with 21 bases between. The CDR3 spells CASSQSLATQGGQYF. CDR3 DNA: TGCGCCAGCAGCCAATCCTTGGCCACTCAAGGCGGGCAGTACTTC.

In its sample, this clonotype was seen once. A much more abundant neighbour one base away suggests this may be a read error. This sequence joins TRBV29-1 and TRBJ2-1; D is unclear. The end of the DNA fits TRBJ2-7 better, so the J call may be wrong. This CDR3 spans 10 amino acids. In germline, CDR1 is SQVTM, CDR2 ANQGSEA. As DNA, the CDR3 is TGCAGCGTTGAAAGGGATGAGCAGTACTTC. Residues: CSVERDEQYF.

The rearrangement uses TRBV7-8 and TRBJ2-7, with D possibly being TRBD2 (5 bases). V was shortened by 3 bases and J by 7 bases, with 16 bases between the two germline ends. Per germline, CDR1 SGHVS and CDR2 FQNEAQ. The CDR3 is 14 amino acids. The CDR3 region has the DNA TGTGCCAGCAGCTTGTCGGGCGCCGGGATTGAGCAGTACTTC. Encoded protein: CASSLSGAGIEQYF.

CDR3 sequence reads: CASSQDRGGGVQETQYF. The CDR3 DNA reads as TGTGCCAGCAGCCAAGATAGAGGGGGGGGGGTTCAAGAGACCCAGTACTTC. V is TRBV3-1 and J is TRBJ2-5, with a weak D call TRBD2 (7 bases). Germline assignment: CDR1 LGHDT and CDR2 YNNKEL (reference sequence). V was shortened by 0 bases and J by 2 bases, with 16 bases between the two germline ends. The CDR3 covers 17 residues.

The V call is TRBV6-1, the J call TRBJ2-3, with TRBD2 as a possible D gene (5 bases). Trimming cost V 8 bases and J 3 bases, with 12 bases left between them. This CDR3 contains 13 residues. CDR1 MNHNS and CDR2 SASEGT come from the germline V gene. The CDR3 DNA follows: TGTGCCAGCGGACTCGAAAAGACAGATACGCAGTATTTT. Its protein is CASGLEKTDTQYF.

The rearrangement uses TRBV2 and TRBJ2-5, with TRBD1 as a possible D gene (5 bases). The CDR3 covers 13 residues. Trimming took off 8 bases at V and 2 bases at J, with 12 bases between the two ends. Germline V gene data show CDR1 as SNHLY and CDR2 as FYNNEI. CDR3 coding DNA: TGTGCCAGCTCTAATGACAGACAAGAGACCCAGTACTTC. Translated: CASSNDRQETQYF.

The chain recombines TRBV24-1 with TRBJ1-2, with 10 nucleotides matching TRBD1. Germline loops: CDR1 KGHDR, CDR2 SFDVKD. Germline trimming cut 4 bases from V and 6 bases from J; bases unmatched to any gene: 7. The CDR3 consists of 15 residues. CDR3 in DNA: TGTGCCACCAGTGACCCGGGACAGGGGTCGAATGGCTACACCTTC. Translated: CATSDPGQGSNGYTF.

As for this clonotype: It is likely a read error, because the conserved phenylalanine at the end of the CDR3 is missing. The chain couples TRBV5-5 to TRBJ2-7; TRBD2 aligns across 8 bases. Germline V lookup: CDR1 SGHKS, CDR2 YYEKEE (reference sequence). V lost 1 base, J lost 7 bases, and 7 bases stayed unmatched. The CDR3 totals 14 residues. CDR3 residues: CASSLSSGGNEQYI. CDR3 nucleotides: TGTGCCAGCAGCTTGTCCAGCGGGGGAAATGAGCAGTACATC.

This clonotype was detected a few times. V and J are TRBV3-1 and TRBJ1-5; D gene unclear. This CDR3 has 13 amino acids. The germline CDR1 and CDR2 sequences are LGHDT and YNNKEL (reference sequence). Trimming left V 0 bases short and J 9 bases short, with 9 bases between. CDR3 bases: TGTGCCAGCAGCCAAGAGTTGAGGAGGCCCCAGCATTTT. Translating it yields CASSQELRRPQHF.

The rearrangement links TRBV4-1 to TRBJ2-1, with TRBD1 matching over 8 bases. This CDR3 comprises 14 residues. J gave up 7 bases and V 11 bases, and 13 bases lay outside the gene matches. Germline lookup yields CDR1 MGHRA and CDR2 YSYEKL. This CDR3 is CASASRGLGNEQFF. CDR3 nucleotide sequence: TGCGCCTCCGCCAGCAGGGGGCTTGGAAATGAGCAGTTCTTC.

This clonotype has more than one count but fewer than ten. The chain carries TRBV27 and TRBJ2-5, with 15 bases aligning to TRBD2. Germline lookup yields CDR1 MNHEY and CDR2 SMNVEV (reference sequence). J was trimmed by 5 bases and V by 7 bases; bases with no gene match: 14. This CDR3 is 18 amino acids long. CDR3 region: CASTLIGLAGGPGETQYF. The CDR3 bases are TGTGCCAGCACCCTAATTGGACTAGCGGGAGGGCCAGGGGAGACCCAGTACTTC.

The chain joins TRBV20-1 to TRBJ2-3, with TRBD1 identical over 10 bases. The length of the CDR3 is 15 residues. Germline assignment: CDR1 DFQATT and CDR2 SNEGSKA (reference sequence). With 4 bases clipped from V and 7 bases from J, the junction kept 11 bases outside the gene matches. The CDR3 loop is CSAKAVDRGRNTQYF. CDR3 nucleotides: TGCAGTGCTAAGGCGGTTGACAGGGGGCGAAATACGCAGTATTTT.

This clonotype was seen a handful of times. This rearrangement joins TRBV11-3 to TRBJ2-7, with D unclear. V dropped 6 bases and J dropped 0 bases, with 6 bases sitting between them. The CDR3 has 12 amino acids. Germline lookup yields CDR1 SGHNT and CDR2 YENEEA. The CDR3 sequence is CASRLYSYEQYF. Written as DNA, the CDR3 is TGTGCCAGCAGGCTTTACTCCTACGAGCAGTACTTC.

CDR3 protein: CASSDRTGSYEQYF. DNA of the CDR3: TGTGCCAGCAGCGACCGTACGGGATCCTACGAGCAGTACTTC. This rearrangement joins TRBV11-1 to TRBJ2-7; D perhaps matches TRBD2 (5 bases). Trimming stripped 5 bases from V and 1 base from J, with 12 bases between. The germline V gene has CDR1 SGHAT and CDR2 FQDESV (reference sequence). CDR3 length: 14 residues. The entire variable domain, with the rest obtained from reference TRBV11-1 and TRBJ2-7, is as follows: EAEVAQSPRYKITEKSQAVAFWCDPISGHATLYWYRQILGQGPELLVQFQDESVVDDSQLPKDRFSAERLKGVDSTLKIQPAELGDSAMYLCASSDRTGSYEQYFGPGTRLTVT.

The DNA for the CDR3 is TGTGCCAGCAGCTTAGTTCAGGGATCGGCTCAGCCCCAGCATTTT. This translates into CASSLVQGSAQPQHF. V gene TRBV7-2 combines with J gene TRBJ1-5, with TRBD1 as a possible D gene (5 bases). This CDR3 spans 15 amino acids. Germline assignment: CDR1 SGHTA and CDR2 FQGNSA. Trimming removed 1 base at V and 6 bases at J, with 13 bases between.

The DNA for the CDR3 is TGTGCCAGCAGTCCCCAGACAGGCGTCACAGATACGCAGTATTTT. Encoded protein: CASSPQTGVTDTQYF. The chain uses TRBV28 and TRBJ2-3, with D possibly TRBD1 on 6 matching bases. V was shortened by 5 bases and J by 2 bases, with 14 bases between the two germline ends. The CDR3 consists of 15 residues. CDR1 and CDR2 from the germline V gene are MDHEN and SYDVKM.

The genes are TRBV6-1 and TRBJ1-2, with D possibly being TRBD1 (6 bases). This CDR3 has 11 amino acids. Germline CDR1 MNHNS, CDR2 SASEGT. The CDR3 spells CGYKGVYGYTF. The CDR3 coding sequence is TGTGGATATAAGGGGGTCTATGGCTACACCTTC.

The chain joins TRBV15 to TRBJ2-5; D not resolved. The CDR3 totals 11 residues. The V end lost 4 bases, the J end lost 11 bases, and 11 bases lay between the germline ends. Germline V CDR1 and CDR2: LNHNV, YYDKDF (reference sequence). CDR3 coding DNA: TGTGCCACCAGCACCCTACATGAGCAGTACTTC. Translation: CATSTLHEQYF. The whole variable domain, remainder taken from reference TRBV15 and TRBJ2-5, is DAMVIQNPRYQVTQFGKPVTLSCSQTLNHNVMYWYQQKSSQAPKLLFHYYDKDFNNEADTPDNFQSRRPNTSFCFLDIRSPGLGDTAMYLCATSTLHEQYFGPGTRLLVL.

The J gene is TRBJ1-2, the V gene TRBV20-1; possibly TRBD1 for D (5 bases). Looked up from germline, CDR1 is DFQATT and CDR2 is SNEGSKA (reference sequence). The CDR3 contains 15 residues. Trimming stripped 0 bases from V and 3 bases from J, with 14 bases between. CDR3 sequence reads: CSARDRAGPHYGYTF. The CDR3 DNA reads TGCAGTGCTAGAGATCGGGCAGGGCCCCACTATGGCTACACCTTC.

This clonotype came up a few times. The chain joins TRBV6-1 to TRBJ2-5; D ambiguous. V lost 7 bases, J lost 5 bases, and 8 bases lay in between. Germline loops: CDR1 MNHNS, CDR2 SASEGT. This CDR3 contains 11 residues. The chain's CDR3 is CASILGETQYF. The CDR3 DNA reads TGTGCCAGCATCTTGGGGGAGACCCAGTACTTC.

The gene calls are TRBV29-1 and TRBJ2-1; D gene ambiguous. In germline, CDR1 is SQVTM, CDR2 ANQGSEA. V lost 7 bases and J lost 9, with 22 bases in between. The length of the CDR3 is 14 residues. CDR3 coding DNA: TGCAGCGGCTTGTTAGTTGTTGGATTAGGTGAGCAGTTCTTC. Its protein is CSGLLVVGLGEQFF.

The table lists this clonotype with a few counts. The chain employs TRBV28 and TRBJ2-1; 8 positions match TRBD1. V lost 5 bases to trimming and J lost 5 bases; unmatched junction nucleotides: 8. The CDR3 consists of 15 residues. CDR1 is MDHEN, CDR2 SYDVKM, per germline. The DNA for the CDR3 is TGTGCCAGCAGTCCCCCCGGGACAGGCAACAATGAGCAGTTCTTC. The encoded protein is CASSPPGTGNNEQFF. Complete variable domain (other parts from reference TRBV28 and TRBJ2-1): DVKVTQSSRYLVKRTGEKVFLECVQDMDHENMFWYRQDPGLGLRLIYFSYDVKMKEKGDIPEGYSVSREKKERFSLILESASTNQTSMYLCASSPPGTGNNEQFFGPGTRLTVL.

V gene TRBV3-1 combines with J gene TRBJ2-1; D not resolved. CDR1 and CDR2 (germline): LGHDT, YNNKEL (reference sequence). CDR3 length: 14 residues. V was shortened by 0 bases and J by 10 bases, with 13 bases between the two germline ends. In DNA, the CDR3 is TGTGCCAGCAGCCAAGATCTAGTTTCTTGGGAGCAGTTCTTC. Its translation: CASSQDLVSWEQFF.